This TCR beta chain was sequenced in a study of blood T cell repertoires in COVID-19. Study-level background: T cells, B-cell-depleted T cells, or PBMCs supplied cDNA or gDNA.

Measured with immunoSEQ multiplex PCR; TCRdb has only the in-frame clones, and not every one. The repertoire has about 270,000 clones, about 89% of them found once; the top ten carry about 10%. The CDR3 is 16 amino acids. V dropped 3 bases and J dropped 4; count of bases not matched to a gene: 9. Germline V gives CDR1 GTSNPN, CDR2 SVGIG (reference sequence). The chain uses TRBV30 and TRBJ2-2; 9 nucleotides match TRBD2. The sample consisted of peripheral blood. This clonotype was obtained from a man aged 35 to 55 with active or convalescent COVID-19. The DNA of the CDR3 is TGTGCCTGGAGGAGTGCGGGAGGGCCGGGCACCGGGGAGCTGTTTTTT. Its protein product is CAWRSAGGPGTGELFF.